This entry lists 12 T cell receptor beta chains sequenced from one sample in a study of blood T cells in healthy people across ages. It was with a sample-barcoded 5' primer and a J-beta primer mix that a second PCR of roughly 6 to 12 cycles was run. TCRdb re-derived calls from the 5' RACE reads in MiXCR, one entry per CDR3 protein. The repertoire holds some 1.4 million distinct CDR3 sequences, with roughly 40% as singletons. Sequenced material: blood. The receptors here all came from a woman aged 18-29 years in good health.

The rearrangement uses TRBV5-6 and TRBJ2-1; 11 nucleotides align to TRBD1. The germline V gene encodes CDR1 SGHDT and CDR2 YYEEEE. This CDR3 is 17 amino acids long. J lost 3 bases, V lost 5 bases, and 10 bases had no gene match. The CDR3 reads CASRGQGALGDYNEQFF. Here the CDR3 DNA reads TGTGCCAGCAGAGGACAGGGGGCGCTGGGTGACTACAATGAGCAGTTCTTC.

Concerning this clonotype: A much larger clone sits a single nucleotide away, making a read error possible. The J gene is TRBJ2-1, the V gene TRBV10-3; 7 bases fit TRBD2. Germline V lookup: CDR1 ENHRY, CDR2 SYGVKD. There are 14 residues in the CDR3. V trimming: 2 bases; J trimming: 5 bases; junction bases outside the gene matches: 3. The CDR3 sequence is CAISETSENNEQFF. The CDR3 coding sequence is TGTGCCATCAGTGAGACTAGCGAAAACAATGAGCAGTTCTTC.

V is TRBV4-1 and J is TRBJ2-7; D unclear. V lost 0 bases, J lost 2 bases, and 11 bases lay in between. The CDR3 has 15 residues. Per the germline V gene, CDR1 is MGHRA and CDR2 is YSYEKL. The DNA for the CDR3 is TGCGCCAGCAGCCAAGACGGCAGCCAACCCTACGAGCAGTACTTC. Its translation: CASSQDGSQPYEQYF.

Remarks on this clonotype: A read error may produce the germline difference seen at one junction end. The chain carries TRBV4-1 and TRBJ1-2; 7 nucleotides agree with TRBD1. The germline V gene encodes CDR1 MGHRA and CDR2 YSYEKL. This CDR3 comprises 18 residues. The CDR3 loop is CPSSQGVGRQGANYGYTF. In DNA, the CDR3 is TGCCCCAGCAGCCAAGGGGTTGGAAGACAGGGAGCTAACTATGGCTACACCTTC.

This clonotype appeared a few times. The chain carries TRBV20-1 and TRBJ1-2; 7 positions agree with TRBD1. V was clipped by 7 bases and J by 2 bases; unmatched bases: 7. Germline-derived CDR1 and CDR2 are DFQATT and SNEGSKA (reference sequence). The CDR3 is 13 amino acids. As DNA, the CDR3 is TGCAGTGTTCGGGACAGACGAAACTATGGCTACACCTTC. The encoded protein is CSVRDRRNYGYTF.

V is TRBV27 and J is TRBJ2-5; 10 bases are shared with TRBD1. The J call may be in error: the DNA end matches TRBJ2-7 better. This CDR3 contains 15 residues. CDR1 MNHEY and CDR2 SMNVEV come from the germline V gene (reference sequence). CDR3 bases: TGTGCCAGCAGTTTGGGACAGGGGTACCTCTACGAGCAGTACTTC. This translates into CASSLGQGYLYEQYF.

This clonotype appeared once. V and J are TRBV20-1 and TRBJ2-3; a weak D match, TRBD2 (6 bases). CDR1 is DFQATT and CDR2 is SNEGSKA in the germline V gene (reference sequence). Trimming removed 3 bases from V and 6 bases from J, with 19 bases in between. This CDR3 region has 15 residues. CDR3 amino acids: CSARMHGGKGDTQYF. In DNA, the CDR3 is TGCAGTGCTAGGATGCACGGCGGGAAGGGGGATACGCAGTATTTT.

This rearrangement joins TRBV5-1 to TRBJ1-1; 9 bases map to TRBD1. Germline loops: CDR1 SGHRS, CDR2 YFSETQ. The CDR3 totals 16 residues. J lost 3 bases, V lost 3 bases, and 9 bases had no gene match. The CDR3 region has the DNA TGCGCCAGCAGCTGGACAGGGGCGGGGTACGACACTGAAGCTTTCTTT. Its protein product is CASSWTGAGYDTEAFF.

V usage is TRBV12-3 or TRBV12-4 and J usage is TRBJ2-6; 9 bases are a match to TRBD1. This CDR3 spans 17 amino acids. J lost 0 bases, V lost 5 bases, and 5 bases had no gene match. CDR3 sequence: CASSTADRGSGANVLTF. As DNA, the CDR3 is TGTGCCAGCAGTACCGCGGACAGGGGCTCTGGGGCCAACGTCCTGACTTTC.

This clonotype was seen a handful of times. CDR3 DNA sequence: TGTGCCAGCAGTTTTCCGGGAGTCGGCTACAATGAGCAGTTCTTC. This sequence encodes CASSFPGVGYNEQFF. The V and J genes are TRBV27 and TRBJ2-1, with a possible D match to TRBD2 (6 bases). This CDR3 contains 15 residues. The germline CDR1 and CDR2 sequences are MNHEY and SMNVEV (reference sequence). The V and J ends lost 3 bases and 3 bases respectively, with 12 bases between them.

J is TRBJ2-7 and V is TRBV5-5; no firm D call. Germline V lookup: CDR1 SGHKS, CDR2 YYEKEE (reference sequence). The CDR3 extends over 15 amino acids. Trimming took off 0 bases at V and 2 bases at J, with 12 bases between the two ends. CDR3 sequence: CASSLAVGQAYEQYF. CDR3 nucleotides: TGTGCCAGCAGCTTGGCCGTGGGTCAAGCCTACGAGCAGTACTTC. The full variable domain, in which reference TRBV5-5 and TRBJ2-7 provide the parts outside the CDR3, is DAGVTQSPTHLIKTRGQQVTLRCSPISGHKSVSWYQQVLGQGPQFIFQYYEKEERGRGNFPDRFSARQFPNYSSELNVNALLLGDSALYLCASSLAVGQAYEQYFGPGTRLTVT.

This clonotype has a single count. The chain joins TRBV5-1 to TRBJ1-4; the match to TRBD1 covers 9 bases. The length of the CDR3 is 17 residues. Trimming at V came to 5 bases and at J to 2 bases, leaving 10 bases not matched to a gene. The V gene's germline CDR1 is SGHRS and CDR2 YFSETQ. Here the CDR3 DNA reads TGCGCCAGCAGTGTATCCCTAGACAGGGGGACTAATGAAAAACTGTTTTTT. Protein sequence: CASSVSLDRGTNEKLFF.